This T cell receptor beta chain was retrieved from a study of technical replicates of blood from a handful of donors (dated by TCRdb to between 2016 and 2019). About this clone: The specificity of this receptor is unknown. Base qualities are missing; no much larger clone stands one base away.

CDR1 and CDR2, per the germline V gene (reference sequence), are GTSNPN and SVGIG. V trim: 5 bases; J trim: 5 bases; unmatched bases: 6. The CDR3 starts with the cysteine, ends with the phenylalanine, and has 14 residues. Here the CDR3 DNA is all that survives: 42 bases in frame from base 1. Libraries were constructed by the immunoSEQ multiplex PCR assay. Held by TCRdb, this immuneACCESS table contains in-frame sequences only and omits some clones. Under half of the omission traces to an unresolved V gene where checked; the cause of the rest is unknown. This sample is represented by roughly 15,000 clones; 86% of them were singletons. The top ten constitute approximately 11% of the sample.

The source of this sequence is a human donor in good health. Source material: PBMCs. The chain links TRBV30 with TRBJ2-2; TRBD2 lines up with 9 middle nucleotides. The DNA sequence is TGTGCCTGGGACGTTAGCGGGAGTACCGGGGAGCTGTTTTTT. It translates as CAWDVSGSTGELFF.